Shown below are 6 T cell receptor beta chains from a single sample sequenced in a study of T cell repertoires in cytomegalovirus infection. TCRdb analysed the reads with MiXCR anew, one entry per CDR3 protein. The sample lists fewer than 700,000 distinct CDR3 sequences, 20% to 25% seen once, with approximately 8% in the top ten. The specimen was CD8+ T cells from PBMCs. The receptor set was obtained from a human donor in good health (CMV status not recorded). Some clones in this sample may be carry-over from other donors' samples.

To note about this clonotype: The junction departs from germline at one end; a sequencing error may be responsible. The chain recombines TRBV19 with TRBJ1-5; D uncertain. There are 13 residues in the CDR3. Germline loops: CDR1 LNHDA, CDR2 SQIVND (reference sequence). The CDR3 here is CVSSRVSNQPQHF. In nucleotides, the CDR3 is TGTGTCAGTTCGCGGGTTAGCAATCAGCCCCAGCATTTT.

V usage is TRBV14 and J usage is TRBJ2-7; D gene ambiguous. CDR1 is SGHDN, CDR2 FVKESK, per germline. V lost 2 bases and J lost 3, with 11 bases in between. The CDR3 sequence is 14 residues long. The CDR3, as DNA: TGTGCCAGCAGCCAAAGACTCGGCGGCTACGAGCAGTACTTC. It is translated as CASSQRLGGYEQYF.

The chain employs TRBV4-2 and TRBJ1-5; D not resolved. Trimming cost V 2 bases and J 1 base, with 9 bases left between them. Germline lookup yields CDR1 LGHNA and CDR2 YNFKEQ. The CDR3 runs 15 residues. In DNA form, the CDR3 reads TGTGCCAGCAGCCAAACAAGGTTAAGCAATCAGCCCCAGCATTTT. Protein: CASSQTRLSNQPQHF.

This clonotype was seen many times. This may arise from a read error, as a much more abundant clone is one base away. This chain uses TRBV7-9 with TRBJ1-1; D possibly corresponds to TRBD1 (5 bases). The CDR3 spans 13 residues. CDR1 and CDR2 (germline): SEHNR, FQNEAQ (reference sequence). Trimming took off 0 bases at V and 4 bases at J, with 6 bases between the two ends. CDR3 sequence (DNA): TGTGCCAGCAGCTTAGCAGGGACCACTGAAGCTTTCTTT. It encodes CASSLAGTTEAFF.

This clonotype was found a few times. CDR3 residues: CSASEGLAGGKNIQYF. CDR3 DNA: TGCAGTGCTAGTGAGGGACTAGCGGGGGGAAAAAACATTCAGTACTTC. This chain uses TRBV20-1 with TRBJ2-4; 15 nucleotides agree with TRBD2. This CDR3 has 16 amino acids. With V trimmed by 3 bases and J by 4 bases, 4 bases remained unmatched. CDR1 is DFQATT and CDR2 is SNEGSKA in the germline V gene (reference sequence).

Many counts were recorded for this clonotype. The gene calls are TRBV6-1 and TRBJ2-1; TRBD2 matches 9 bases. The germline CDR1 and CDR2 sequences are MNHNS and SASEGT. J was trimmed by 8 bases and V by 0 bases; bases with no gene match: 2. The CDR3 covers 14 residues. DNA of the CDR3: TGTGCCAGCAGTGAAGCCCGACTAGCGGATGAGCAGTTCTTC. Translating gives CASSEARLADEQFF.